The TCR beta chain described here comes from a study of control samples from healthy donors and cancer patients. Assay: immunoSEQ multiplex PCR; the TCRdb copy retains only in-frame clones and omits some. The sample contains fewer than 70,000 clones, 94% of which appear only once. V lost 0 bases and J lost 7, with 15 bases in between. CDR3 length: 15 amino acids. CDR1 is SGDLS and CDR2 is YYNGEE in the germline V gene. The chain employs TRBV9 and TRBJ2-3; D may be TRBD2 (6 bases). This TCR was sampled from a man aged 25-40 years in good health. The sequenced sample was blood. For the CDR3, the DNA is TGTGCCAGCAGCGTAGAATCGGGAGTAGGGAATACGCAGTATTTT. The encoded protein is CASSVESGVGNTQYF.